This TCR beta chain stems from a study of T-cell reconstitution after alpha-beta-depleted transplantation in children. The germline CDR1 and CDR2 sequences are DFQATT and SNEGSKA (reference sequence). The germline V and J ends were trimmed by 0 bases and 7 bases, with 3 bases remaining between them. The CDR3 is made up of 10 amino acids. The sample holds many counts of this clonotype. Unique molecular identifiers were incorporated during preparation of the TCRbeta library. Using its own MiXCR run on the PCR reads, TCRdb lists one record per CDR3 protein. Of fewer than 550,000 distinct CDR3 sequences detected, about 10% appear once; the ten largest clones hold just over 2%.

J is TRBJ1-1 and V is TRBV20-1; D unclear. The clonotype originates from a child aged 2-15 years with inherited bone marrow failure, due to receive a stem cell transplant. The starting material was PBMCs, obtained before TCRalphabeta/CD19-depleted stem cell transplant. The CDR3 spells CSARDREAFF. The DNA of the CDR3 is TGCAGTGCTAGAGACCGTGAAGCTTTCTTT.